Following are 9 T cell receptor beta chains from one sample sequenced in a study of beta chain features in type 1 diabetes. Isolated RNA was reverse transcribed in full, so expressed TCRB transcripts were sequenced. Assay: immunoSEQ multiplex PCR; the TCRdb copy retains only in-frame clones and omits some. The table records 150,000 to 200,000 clones, roughly an eighth of them present only once. Sequenced material: central memory CD4+ T cells from blood. These receptors came from a young woman in good health.

This clone appeared a few times. The V gene is TRBV27, the J gene TRBJ2-5; TRBD2 is a possible D gene (5 bases). Germline values: CDR1 MNHEY, CDR2 SMNVEV (reference sequence). This CDR3 contains 14 residues. V dropped 3 bases and J dropped 5 bases, with 13 bases sitting between them. In DNA, the CDR3 is TGTGCCAGCAGTTTCGGTCAGCGAGGGGAGACCCAGTACTTC. It yields the protein CASSFGQRGETQYF.

The V and J genes are TRBV6-6 and TRBJ1-1; TRBD1 agrees at 8 bases. After removal of 4 bases from V and 5 bases from J, the junction contained 9 bases not matched to a gene. The CDR3 loop spans 15 amino acids. Germline CDR1 reads MNHNY; CDR2 reads SVGAGI (reference sequence). CDR3 bases: TGTGCCAGCAGTTCCCATGACAGGGGAAGGACTGAAGCTTTCTTT. It is translated as CASSSHDRGRTEAFF.

The table lists this clone with a few counts. The chain has TRBV7-3 and TRBJ2-5; TRBD1 aligns across 9 bases. V shed 5 bases and J 2 bases; nucleotides not matched to a gene: 6. Germline CDR1 reads SGHTA; CDR2 reads FQGTGA. There are 15 residues in the CDR3. This CDR3 reads CASSRGQGRQETQYF. CDR3 sequence (DNA): TGTGCCAGCAGCCGTGGACAGGGGAGGCAAGAGACCCAGTACTTC.

This clone turned up a few times. The rearrangement joins TRBV29-1 to TRBJ2-5, with 9 bases matching TRBD1. The better agreement between TRBJ2-7 and the DNA end casts doubt on the J call. This CDR3 is 14 amino acids long. Germline loops: CDR1 SQVTM, CDR2 ANQGSEA. This CDR3 is CSVELQQGAGEQYF. The CDR3 DNA sequence: TGCAGCGTTGAGCTGCAACAGGGGGCTGGCGAGCAGTACTTC.

This clone was counted a few times. V usage is TRBV27 and J usage is TRBJ2-3, with 11 positions matching TRBD2. The CDR3 sequence is 17 residues long. The trim removed 4 bases at V and 4 bases at J, leaving 10 bases unmatched. Per germline, CDR1 MNHEY and CDR2 SMNVEV (reference sequence). The CDR3 bases are TGTGCCAGCAGTTCCCAAACTAGCGGGAGACGGGCAGATACGCAGTATTTT. This codes for CASSSQTSGRRADTQYF.

The chain links TRBV19 to TRBJ2-1; TRBD2 might be the D (5 bases). Germline CDR1 reads LNHDA; CDR2 reads SQIVND (reference sequence). Between the trimmed V and J ends, which lost 6 bases and 2 bases, there was a span of 11 bases. The CDR3 is 14 residues long. CDR3 in amino acids: CASREGGTYNEQFF. The DNA for the CDR3 is TGTGCCAGTAGAGAGGGCGGAACCTACAATGAGCAGTTCTTC.

This clone was seen just once. The rearrangement uses TRBV6-7 and TRBJ2-7; 10 positions match TRBD2. TRBV6-7 is assigned to the ORF class and has an uncertain function. The CDR3 covers 14 residues. Losses at the gene ends were 5 bases for V and 5 bases for J; bases not matched to a gene: 6. CDR3 nucleotide sequence: TGTGCCAGCAGTACCCCTAGCGGGAGCGACGAGCAGTACTTC. It codes for CASSTPSGSDEQYF.

This clone has only a few counts. This chain connects TRBV7-2 to TRBJ2-5, with D perhaps TRBD1 (6 bases). Germline V lookup: CDR1 SGHTA, CDR2 FQGNSA. The CDR3 loop spans 15 amino acids. V was cut by 0 bases and J by 1 base, with 9 bases left in between. The CDR3 loop reads CASSLAGQFQETQYF. CDR3 bases: TGTGCCAGCAGCTTAGCTGGACAGTTCCAAGAGACCCAGTACTTC.

This clone was observed a handful of times. V is TRBV28 and J is TRBJ1-2, with D perhaps TRBD1 (6 bases). From germline, CDR1 is MDHEN and CDR2 SYDVKM. V was clipped by 3 bases and J by 7 bases, with 18 bases between them. CDR3 size: 15 residues. The DNA for the CDR3 is TGTGCCAGCAGTTTGGCGAAAACAGGGATGGGTGGCTACACCTTC. Translating gives CASSLAKTGMGGYTF.